This TCR beta chain was observed in a study of cytomegalovirus exposure and HLA in healthy donors listed by TCRdb under 2017. About the investigation overall: The roughly 670 repertoires of the first cohort and the 120 validation repertoires were produced on the same platform, according to a later analysis. The study aimed to test whether cataloging public T cell receptors could reveal signatures of past pathogen exposure. A separate validation cohort of over 95 different subjects was used in addition to the approximately 700-subject first cohort. To predict cytomegalovirus infection status, the study combined high-throughput TCR immunosequencing, statistical association of individual TCRs with disease status, and machine learning. Paper-wide results and their limitations: While some public TCRs were present in many individuals, most TCR sequences turned up only very rarely across donors. The study gave a list of some 150 TCR beta chains associated with cytomegalovirus. It was suggested by the authors that the approach could potentially be generalized to other disease states and immunological phenotypes. In vitro tests confirmed that a few of the cytomegalovirus-associated TCR beta chains recognize cytomegalovirus antigens. In both the original and validation cohorts, the classifier was reported to diagnose cytomegalovirus status with high specificity and sensitivity. All 120 or so repertoires were used to score co-occurrence in the validation cohort in a later analysis, because that analysis had no HLA typing for the cohort. A later analysis found that TCRs clustered in the first cohort also tended to co-occur in the roughly 110 validation repertoires, with more than 90% of cluster scores above 0.

The protocol used for the library was the immunoSEQ multiplex PCR assay. The paper's data handling went like this. To diagnose cytomegalovirus status from the catalog of TCR beta chain sequences, a statistical classification framework was built. TCRdb mirrors the immuneACCESS table, restricted to in-frame sequences. Some clones are absent from its copies; in checked studies, under half trace to an unresolved V gene, and the reason for the others is unknown. The DNA gave D and trimming, while V, J and clone size come from that table. The sample yields about 220,000 clones; over 70% were counted once. About 14% of the sample is held by the ten biggest clonotypes. The donors were included in the validation cohort of 100 to 150 subjects, a group kept apart from the roughly 670-subject first cohort. CDR1 and CDR2 (ENHRY, SYGVKD) derive from the germline V gene. The junction carries 12 bases between V and J, which are trimmed by 5 bases and 5 bases respectively. Including cysteine and phenylalanine, the CDR3 has 14 amino acids. The sequence is cut down to CDR3 DNA, 42 bases in frame from base 1.

About this clone: The antigen this receptor binds is unknown. Base qualities are not at hand, and no much larger clone is one base apart.

The sample was PBMCs. The clonotype comes from a woman aged 25 to 39 in good health and CMV-seropositive. The rearranged chain carries TRBV10-3 and TRBJ1-4, with TRBD1 as a weak D call on 5 bases. The sequence in DNA is TGTGCCATCAGTAGCGGGGGAATAAATGAAAAACTGTTTTTT. Its protein product is CAISSGGINEKLFF.